The source of this T cell receptor beta chain is a study of blood T cell repertoires in COVID-19. The overall study: From the United States, Italy and Spain came samples of acute and convalescent COVID-19. PBMCs, B-cell-depleted T cells, or T cells were the source of the cDNA or gDNA that made up the material.

Original methodology: Estimation of nucleated cell counts relied on the amplification of reference gene primers. Sequencing used immunoSEQ multiplex PCR; TCRdb keeps in-frame clones, though not all of them. V and J calls plus clone size are reproduced from that table; the DNA served to infer D and trimming. The sample has around 63,000 clones; 70% to 90% are singletons. The CDR3 totals 14 residues. V was trimmed by 4 bases and J by 1 base, leaving 13 bases between them. Per germline, CDR1 SQVTM and CDR2 ANQGSEA. The chain carries TRBV29-1 and TRBJ1-1; D is unclear. This receptor was obtained from a woman aged 80 or over with acute or convalescent COVID-19. Sequencing input: peripheral blood. CDR3 nucleotide sequence: TGCAGCGTTGCACATACCCAATCGAACACTGAAGCTTTCTTT. Encoded protein: CSVAHTQSNTEAFF.